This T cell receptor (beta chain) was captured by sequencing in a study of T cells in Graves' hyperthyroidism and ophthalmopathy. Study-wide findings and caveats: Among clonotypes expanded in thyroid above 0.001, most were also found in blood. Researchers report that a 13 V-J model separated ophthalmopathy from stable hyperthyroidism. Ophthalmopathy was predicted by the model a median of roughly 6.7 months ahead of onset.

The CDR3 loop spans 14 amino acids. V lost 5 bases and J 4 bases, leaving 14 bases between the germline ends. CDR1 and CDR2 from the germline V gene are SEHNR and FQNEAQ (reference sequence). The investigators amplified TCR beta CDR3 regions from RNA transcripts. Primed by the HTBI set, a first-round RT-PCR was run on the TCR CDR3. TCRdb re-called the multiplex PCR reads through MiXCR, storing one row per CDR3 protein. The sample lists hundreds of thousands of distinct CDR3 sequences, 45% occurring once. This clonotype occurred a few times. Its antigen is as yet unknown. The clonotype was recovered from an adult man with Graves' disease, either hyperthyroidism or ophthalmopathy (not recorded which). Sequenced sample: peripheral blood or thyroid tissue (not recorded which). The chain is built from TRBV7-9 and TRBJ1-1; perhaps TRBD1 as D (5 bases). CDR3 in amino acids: CASSPPGGFTEAFF. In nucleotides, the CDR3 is TGTGCCAGCAGCCCGCCTGGGGGGTTCACTGAAGCTTTCTTT.